The source of this T cell receptor beta chain is a study of T cell responses to AZD1222 COVID-19 vaccine. Findings of the study overall: Clonal diversity was possibly underestimated; the donors were predominantly white British and more often female. Increases in Spike-specific TCR breadth and depth were seen after two AZD1222 doses. Variant regions that are unmutated are reportedly the target of nearly half of spike-specific TCRs.

V lost 4 bases to trimming and J lost 2 bases; unmatched junction nucleotides: 5. In germline, CDR1 is SGHDT, CDR2 YYEEEE. The CDR3 has 15 amino acids. Details on this clone: The antigen is unknown.

Data came from immunoSEQ multiplex PCR; TCRdb stores just in-frame clones and leaves some out. Of about 160,000 clones in the sample, more than 70% are singletons; the top ten hold around 5.5%. The source was peripheral blood, collected on day 0 of AZD1222 vaccination. The J gene is TRBJ1-2, the V gene TRBV5-6; 10 bases agree with TRBD1. This TCR was recovered from an adult in good health. The CDR3 DNA follows: TGTGCCAGCAGCGGGGGACAGGGGACAAACTATGGCTACACCTTC. Amino acid sequence: CASSGGQGTNYGYTF. Full variable domain (outside the CDR3, taken from reference TRBV5-6 and TRBJ1-2): DAGVTQSPTHLIKTRGQQVTLRCSPKSGHDTVSWYQQALGQGPQFIFQYYEEEERQRGNFPDRFSGHQFPNYSSELNVNALLLGDSALYLCASSGGQGTNYGYTFGSGTRLTVV.